The 5 T cell receptor beta chains below were found in one sample sequenced in a study of PD-1 blockade in mismatch repair-deficient tumors. The data were produced by immunoSEQ multiplex PCR, yet TCRdb's version contains in-frame clones alone and is incomplete. This table has 85,000 to 130,000 clones, over 65% appearing once. This sample comprised peripheral blood, obtained roughly 35 weeks after starting pembrolizumab. Receptor source: an adult with mismatch repair-deficient cancer.

The chain couples TRBV7-8 to TRBJ2-1; TRBD2 matches 16 bases. V dropped 4 bases and J dropped 9; count of bases not matched to a gene: 6. Germline V gene sequence: CDR1 SGHVS, CDR2 FQNEAQ. This CDR3 is 16 amino acids long. CDR3 DNA: TGTGCCAGCAGCTCGGGACTAGCGGGAGGGCCGGTTGAGCAGTTCTTC. Translated, it gives CASSSGLAGGPVEQFF. The full variable domain, rest sourced from reference TRBV7-8 and TRBJ2-1, is GAGVSQSPRYKVAKRGQDVALRCDPISGHVSLFWYQQALGQGPEFLTYFQNEAQLDKSGLPSDRFFAERPEGSVSTLKIQRTQQEDSAVYLCASSSGLAGGPVEQFFGPGTRLTVL.

The V gene is TRBV11-2, the J gene TRBJ2-1, with 10 bases that match TRBD2. After removal of 5 bases from V and 7 bases from J, the junction contained 17 bases not matched to a gene. The germline CDR1 and CDR2 sequences are SGHAT and FQNNGV. This CDR3 is 18 amino acids long. CDR3 bases: TGTGCCAGCAGCCGCAAACCCCTCCAGCGGGAGGGCCTTAATGAGCAGTTCTTC. Protein product: CASSRKPLQREGLNEQFF.

A few counts support this clone. This chain joins TRBV15 and TRBJ2-2, with 10 bases matching TRBD2. Per the germline V gene, CDR1 is LNHNV and CDR2 is YYDKDF (reference sequence). Trimming removed 5 bases from V and 9 bases from J; junction bases left unmatched: 12. The CDR3 is 16 amino acids. The CDR3 DNA sequence: TGTGCCACCAGCCCTCTAAGGCAGCGGGAGGGTTGGGAGCTGTTTTTT. Protein product: CATSPLRQREGWELFF.

Only one count was recorded for this clone. V and J are TRBV10-1 and TRBJ2-7, with TRBD1 identical over 8 bases. Losses at the gene ends were 3 bases for V and 7 bases for J; bases not matched to a gene: 8. The CDR3 runs to 14 residues. The germline gives CDR1 WNHNN, CDR2 SYGVQD (reference sequence). For the CDR3, the DNA is TGCGCCAGCAGTGATTCTCAGGGGGCTTGGGAGCAGTACTTC. Amino acid sequence: CASSDSQGAWEQYF.

This clone was seen more than once but under ten times. The rearrangement links TRBV21-1 to TRBJ2-2; the listed D gene, TRBD1, was not tested against the DNA. TRBV21-1 is shown as a pseudogene. This CDR3 contains 15 residues. The CDR3 is CASSPGTGRTGELFF. Here the CDR3 DNA reads TGTGCCAGCAGCCCAGGGACAGGGCGCACCGGGGAGCTGTTTTTT.